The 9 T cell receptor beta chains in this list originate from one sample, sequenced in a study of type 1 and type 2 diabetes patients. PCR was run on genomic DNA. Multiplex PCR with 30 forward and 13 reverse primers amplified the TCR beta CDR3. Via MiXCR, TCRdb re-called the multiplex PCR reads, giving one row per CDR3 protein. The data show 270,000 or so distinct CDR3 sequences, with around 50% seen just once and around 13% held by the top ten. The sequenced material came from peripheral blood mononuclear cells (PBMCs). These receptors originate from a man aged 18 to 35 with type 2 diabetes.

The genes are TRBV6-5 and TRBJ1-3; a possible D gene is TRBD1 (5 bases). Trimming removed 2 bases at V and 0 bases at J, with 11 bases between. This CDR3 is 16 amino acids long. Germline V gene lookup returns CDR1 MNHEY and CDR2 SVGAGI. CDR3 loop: CASSYAGLTSGNTIYF. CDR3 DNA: TGTGCCAGCAGTTACGCAGGGCTCACCTCTGGAAACACCATATATTTT.

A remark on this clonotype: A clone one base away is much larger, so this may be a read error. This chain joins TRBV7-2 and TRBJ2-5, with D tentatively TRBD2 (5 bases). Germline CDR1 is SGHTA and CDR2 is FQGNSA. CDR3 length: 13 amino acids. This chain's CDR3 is CASSVGLGETRYF. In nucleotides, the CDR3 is TGTGCCAGCAGCGTCGGACTGGGCGAGACCCGGTACTTC.

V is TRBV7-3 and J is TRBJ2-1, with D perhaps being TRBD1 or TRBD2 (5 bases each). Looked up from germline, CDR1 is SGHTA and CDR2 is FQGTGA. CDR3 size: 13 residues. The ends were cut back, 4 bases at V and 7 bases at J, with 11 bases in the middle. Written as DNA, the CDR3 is TGTGCCAGCAGCTGGGGGTGGTTAAATGAGCAGTTCTTC. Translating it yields CASSWGWLNEQFF.

For the CDR3, the DNA is TGCAGTGCTACCCCCCAGCCCAACACAGATACGCAGTATTTT. Translated: CSATPQPNTDTQYF. This rearrangement joins TRBV20-1 to TRBJ2-3; D is undetermined. Trimming left V 4 bases short and J 2 bases short, with 13 bases between. Germline CDR1 DFQATT, CDR2 SNEGSKA (reference sequence). The CDR3 length is 14 residues.

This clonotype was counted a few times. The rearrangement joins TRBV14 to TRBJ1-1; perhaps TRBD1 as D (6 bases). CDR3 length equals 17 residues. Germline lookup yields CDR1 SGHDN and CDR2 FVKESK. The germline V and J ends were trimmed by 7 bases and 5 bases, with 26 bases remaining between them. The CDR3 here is CASNRAFGGRSNTEAFF. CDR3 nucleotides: TGTGCCAGCAACCGCGCTTTTGGGGGCCGGTCGAATACTGAAGCTTTCTTT.

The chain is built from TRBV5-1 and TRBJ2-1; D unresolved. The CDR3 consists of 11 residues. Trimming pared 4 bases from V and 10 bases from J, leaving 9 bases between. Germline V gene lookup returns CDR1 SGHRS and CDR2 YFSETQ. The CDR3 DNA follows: TGCGCCAGCAGCGCCCACACCGAGCAGTTCTTC. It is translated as CASSAHTEQFF.

The CDR3 region has the DNA TGTGCCAGCAGCCACCCCCAACAGCCAAACACTGAAGCTTTCTTT. Protein sequence: CASSHPQQPNTEAFF. This rearrangement joins TRBV7-9 to TRBJ1-1; D unresolved. The CDR3 covers 15 residues. The germline V gene encodes CDR1 SEHNR and CDR2 FQNEAQ (reference sequence). Trimming removed 5 bases at V and 2 bases at J, with 15 bases between.

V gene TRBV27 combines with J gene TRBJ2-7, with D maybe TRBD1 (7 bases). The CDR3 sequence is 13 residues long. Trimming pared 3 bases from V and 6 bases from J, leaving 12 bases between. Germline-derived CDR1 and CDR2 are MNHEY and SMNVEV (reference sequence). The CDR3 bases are TGTGCCAGCAGTTTGGCAGGGGGGTTCGAGCAGTACTTC. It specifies CASSLAGGFEQYF.

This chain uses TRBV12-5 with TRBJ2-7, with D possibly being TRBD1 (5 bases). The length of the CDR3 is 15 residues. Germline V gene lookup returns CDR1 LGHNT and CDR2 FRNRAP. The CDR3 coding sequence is TGTGCCAGCAGTATCGCGGACACTTCCACCTACGAGCAGTACTTC. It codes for CASSIADTSTYEQYF.